The clone carrying this TCR beta chain has at least ten counts. Its antigen remains unidentified. These data come from a study of tumor and adjacent non-tumor tissue in lung cancer. Study context: There were fewer than 15 adenocarcinoma, a couple of squamous cell carcinoma and 1 small cell lung cancer cases.

The study's findings and limits: In normal lung, the top 100 clones were significantly more dominant than in tumor.

No cell sorting was done before RNA was extracted from the tissue. More than 3 cm separated this lung sample from the edge of the tumor. Newly diagnosed lung cancer patients had thoracic surgery in China, August–late 2014, without prior chemotherapy. V lost 3 bases and J lost 7, with 13 bases in between. The CDR3 consists of 14 residues. From germline, CDR1 is MDHEN and CDR2 SYDVKM. A modified ARM-PCR protocol with three rounds of nested PCR amplified TCRbeta. Each CDR3 protein is one row after TCRdb ran MiXCR on the multiplex PCR reads. The table has 85,000 to 130,000 distinct CDR3 sequences, 65% seen once; the top ten hold roughly a fifth.

The chain employs TRBV28 and TRBJ1-5; possible D gene TRBD1, 6 bases. The sequence came from a man between 25 and 39 years old with non-small cell lung cancer. The sample was distant non-tumor lung tissue. Here the CDR3 reads CASSFRTGRQPQHF. The CDR3 DNA is TGTGCCAGCAGTTTTAGAACAGGGAGACAGCCCCAGCATTTT.